The 8 T cell receptor beta chains listed next were all sequenced from one sample in a study of CD8+CD57+ T cells in acquired aplastic anemia. Genomic DNA templated the TCR beta VDJ and CDR3 profiling. TCRdb reprocessed the reads via MiXCR and lists one record per CDR3 protein. The sample shows about 190,000 distinct CDR3 sequences, 64% of them seen only once. The sample taken for sequencing was sorted CD4+, CD8+, or CD8+CD57+ T cells (not recorded which) from PBMCs. Receptors originate from a human donor with severe aplastic anemia or a healthy control (not recorded which).

In this sample, this clonotype turned up many times. The V and J genes are TRBV20-1 and TRBJ1-1; D not certain. Germline CDR1 and CDR2: DFQATT and SNEGSKA (reference sequence). V lost 6 bases and J 0 bases, leaving 11 bases between the germline ends. This CDR3 has 13 amino acids. The CDR3 region is CSARSAMNTEAFF. The CDR3 DNA reads TGCAGTGCCCGATCGGCTATGAACACTGAAGCTTTCTTT.

This clonotype has just one count. An end of the junction differs from the germline gene, which may be a read error. The chain is built from TRBV11-3 and TRBJ1-2, with 7 bases aligning to TRBD1. This CDR3 spans 12 amino acids. Germline CDR1 is SGHNT and CDR2 is YENEEA. CDR3 region: CASGQEGPNQSF. In nucleotides, the CDR3 is TGTGCCAGTGGACAGGAGGGCCCCAACCAATCTTTC.

Many counts were recorded for this clonotype. The chain recombines TRBV12-3 or TRBV12-4 with TRBJ2-3; D unclear. V lost 9 bases to trimming and J lost 0 bases, with 13 bases between them. The CDR3 has 14 residues. DNA for the CDR3: TGTGCCAGTAACTTGGCCCGGAGCACAGATACGCAGTATTTT. The encoded protein is CASNLARSTDTQYF.

The V and J genes are TRBV7-9 and TRBJ2-5; 7 bases line up with TRBD1. CDR3 length equals 15 residues. From germline, CDR1 is SEHNR and CDR2 FQNEAQ (reference sequence). Trimming cost V 4 bases and J 3 bases; bases outside gene matches: 8. In nucleotides, the CDR3 is TGTGCCAGCAGCTCCACGGACACAGGGGAAGAGACCCAGTACTTC. Amino acid sequence: CASSSTDTGEETQYF.

This clonotype was recorded at least ten times. The V call is TRBV7-9, the J call TRBJ2-7; maybe TRBD2 (7 bases). The V gene lost 1 base and the J gene lost 3 bases, with 19 bases spanning the gap. Germline assignment: CDR1 SEHNR and CDR2 FQNEAQ (reference sequence). The CDR3 totals 17 residues. The CDR3 sequence is CASSLEGGGGPNYEQYF. The CDR3 DNA is TGTGCCAGCAGCTTAGAGGGGGGGGGGGGACCTAACTACGAGCAGTACTTC.

This clonotype showed up just a few times. The chain joins TRBV19 to TRBJ1-1; D gene uncertain. This CDR3 has 16 amino acids. From germline, CDR1 is LNHDA and CDR2 SQIVND (reference sequence). V was shortened by 6 bases and J by 0 bases, with 17 bases between the two germline ends. The CDR3 DNA is TGTGCCAGTAGCAGACGACCTACTCCGTTGAACACTGAAGCTTTCTTT. Its protein product is CASSRRPTPLNTEAFF.

This clonotype was observed a few times. The rearrangement links TRBV7-8 to TRBJ1-3; 8 bases line up with TRBD1. The CDR3 extends over 16 amino acids. The germline V gene encodes CDR1 SGHVS and CDR2 FQNEAQ. J was trimmed by 0 bases and V by 5 bases; bases with no gene match: 6. The CDR3 DNA follows: TGTGCCAGCAGCGTCCCGGGACAGGTCTCTGGAAACACCATATATTTT. As protein: CASSVPGQVSGNTIYF.

This chain joins TRBV7-9 and TRBJ2-7; 8 nucleotides line up with TRBD2. This CDR3 contains 15 residues. With V trimmed by 5 bases and J by 6 bases, 12 bases remained unmatched. Germline V gene sequence: CDR1 SEHNR, CDR2 FQNEAQ (reference sequence). The CDR3 loop is CASSPQAGGTVEQYF. The CDR3 DNA sequence: TGTGCCAGCAGCCCCCAGGCGGGGGGAACTGTCGAGCAGTACTTC.